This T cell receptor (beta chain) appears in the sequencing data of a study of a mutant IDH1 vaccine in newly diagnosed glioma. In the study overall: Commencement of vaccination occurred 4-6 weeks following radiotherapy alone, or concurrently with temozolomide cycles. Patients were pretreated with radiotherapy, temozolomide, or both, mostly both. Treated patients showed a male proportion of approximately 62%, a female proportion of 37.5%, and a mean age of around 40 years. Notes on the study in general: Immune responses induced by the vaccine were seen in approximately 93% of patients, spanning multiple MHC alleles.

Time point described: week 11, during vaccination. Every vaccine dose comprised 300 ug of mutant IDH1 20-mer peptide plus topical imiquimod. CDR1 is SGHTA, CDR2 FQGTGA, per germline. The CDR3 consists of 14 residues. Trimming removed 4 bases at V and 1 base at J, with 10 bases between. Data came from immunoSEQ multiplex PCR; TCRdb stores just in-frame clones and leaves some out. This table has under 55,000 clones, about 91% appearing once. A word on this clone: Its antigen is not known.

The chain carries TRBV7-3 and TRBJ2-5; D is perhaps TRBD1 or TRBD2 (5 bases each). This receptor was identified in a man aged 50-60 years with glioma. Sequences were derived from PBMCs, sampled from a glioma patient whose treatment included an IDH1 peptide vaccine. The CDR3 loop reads CASSSGPGQETQYF. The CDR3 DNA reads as TGTGCCAGCAGCTCGGGGCCGGGCCAAGAGACCCAGTACTTC.